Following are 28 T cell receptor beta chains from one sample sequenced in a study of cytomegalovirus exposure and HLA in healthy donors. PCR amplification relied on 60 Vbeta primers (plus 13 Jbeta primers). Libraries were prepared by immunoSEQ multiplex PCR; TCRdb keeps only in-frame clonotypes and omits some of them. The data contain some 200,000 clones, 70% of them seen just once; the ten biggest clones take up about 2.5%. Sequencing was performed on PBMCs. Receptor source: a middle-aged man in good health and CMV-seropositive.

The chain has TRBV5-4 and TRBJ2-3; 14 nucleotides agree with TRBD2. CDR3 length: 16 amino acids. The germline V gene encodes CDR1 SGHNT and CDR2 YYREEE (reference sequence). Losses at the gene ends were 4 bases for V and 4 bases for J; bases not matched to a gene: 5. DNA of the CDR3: TGTGCCAGCAGCACGACTAGCGGGGGGGCTGCAGATACGCAGTATTTT. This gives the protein CASSTTSGGAADTQYF.

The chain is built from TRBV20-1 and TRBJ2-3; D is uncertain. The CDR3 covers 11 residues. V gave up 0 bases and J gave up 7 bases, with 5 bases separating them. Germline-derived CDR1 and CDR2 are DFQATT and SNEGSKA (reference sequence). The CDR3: CSARDYNTQYF. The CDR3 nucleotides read TGCAGTGCTAGAGATTATAATACGCAGTATTTT.

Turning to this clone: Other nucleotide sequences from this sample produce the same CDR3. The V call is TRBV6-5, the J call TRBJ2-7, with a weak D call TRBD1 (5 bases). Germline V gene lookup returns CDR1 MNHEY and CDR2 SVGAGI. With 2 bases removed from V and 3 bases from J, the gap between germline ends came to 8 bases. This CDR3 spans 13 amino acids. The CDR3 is CASSYRDSYEQYF. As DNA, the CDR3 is TGTGCCAGCAGTTACCGAGACAGCTACGAGCAGTACTTC.

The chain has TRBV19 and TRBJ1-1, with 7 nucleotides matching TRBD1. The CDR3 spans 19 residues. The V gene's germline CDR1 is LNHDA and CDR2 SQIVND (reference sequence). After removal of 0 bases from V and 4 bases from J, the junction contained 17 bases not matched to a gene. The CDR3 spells CASSIDGTATGRGSTEAFF. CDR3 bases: TGTGCCAGTAGTATAGACGGGACAGCGACTGGACGGGGGAGCACTGAAGCTTTCTTT.

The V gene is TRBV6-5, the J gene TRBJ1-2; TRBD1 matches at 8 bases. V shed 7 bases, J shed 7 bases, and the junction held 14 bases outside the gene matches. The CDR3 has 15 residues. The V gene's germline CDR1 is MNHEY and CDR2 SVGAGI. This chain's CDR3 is CASTVTAGGQGGYTF. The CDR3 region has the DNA TGTGCCAGCACCGTTACGGCAGGGGGCCAAGGTGGCTACACCTTC.

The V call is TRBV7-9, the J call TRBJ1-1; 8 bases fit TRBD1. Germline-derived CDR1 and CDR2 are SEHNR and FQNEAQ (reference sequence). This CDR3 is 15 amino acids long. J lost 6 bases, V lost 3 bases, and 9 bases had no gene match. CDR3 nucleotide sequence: TGTGCCAGCAGCTTGCGGACAGGGTCCAGTGCTGAAGCTTTCTTT. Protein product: CASSLRTGSSAEAFF.

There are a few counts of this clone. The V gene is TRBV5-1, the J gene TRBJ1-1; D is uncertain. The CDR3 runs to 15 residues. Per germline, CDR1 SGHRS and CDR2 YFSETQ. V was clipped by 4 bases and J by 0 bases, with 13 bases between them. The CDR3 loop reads CASSTGDILNTEAFF. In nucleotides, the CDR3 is TGCGCCAGCAGCACCGGCGACATTCTGAACACTGAAGCTTTCTTT.

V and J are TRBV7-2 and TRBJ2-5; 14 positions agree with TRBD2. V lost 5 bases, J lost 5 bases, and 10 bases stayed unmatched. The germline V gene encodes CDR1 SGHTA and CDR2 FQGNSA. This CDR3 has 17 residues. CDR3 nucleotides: TGTGCCAGCAGCCCTAAAGGACTAGCGGGGGGTAGGGAGACCCAGTACTTC. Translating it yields CASSPKGLAGGRETQYF.

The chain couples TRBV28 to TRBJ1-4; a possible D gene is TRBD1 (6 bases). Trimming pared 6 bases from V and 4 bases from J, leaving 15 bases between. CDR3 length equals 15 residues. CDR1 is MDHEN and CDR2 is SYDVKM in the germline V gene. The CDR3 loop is CASSPGWGLNEKLFF. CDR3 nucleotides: TGTGCCAGCAGCCCCGGGTGGGGGCTTAATGAAAAACTGTTTTTT. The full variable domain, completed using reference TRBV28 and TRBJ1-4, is DVKVTQSSRYLVKRTGEKVFLECVQDMDHENMFWYRQDPGLGLRLIYFSYDVKMKEKGDIPEGYSVSREKKERFSLILESASTNQTSMYLCASSPGWGLNEKLFFGSGTQLSVL.

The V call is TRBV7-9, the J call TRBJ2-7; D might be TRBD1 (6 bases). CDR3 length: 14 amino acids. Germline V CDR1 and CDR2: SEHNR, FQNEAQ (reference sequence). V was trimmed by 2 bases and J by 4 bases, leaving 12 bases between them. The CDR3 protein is CASSLTDRIYEQYF. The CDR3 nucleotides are TGTGCCAGCAGCTTAACTGACAGGATTTACGAGCAGTACTTC.

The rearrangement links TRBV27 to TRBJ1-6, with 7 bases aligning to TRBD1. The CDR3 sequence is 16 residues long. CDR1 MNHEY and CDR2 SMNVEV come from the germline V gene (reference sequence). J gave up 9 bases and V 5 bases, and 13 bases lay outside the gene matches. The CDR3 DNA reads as TGTGCCAGCAGTCCCTCGCCTCAGGGGGTCGGTTCACCCCTCCACTTT. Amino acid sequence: CASSPSPQGVGSPLHF.

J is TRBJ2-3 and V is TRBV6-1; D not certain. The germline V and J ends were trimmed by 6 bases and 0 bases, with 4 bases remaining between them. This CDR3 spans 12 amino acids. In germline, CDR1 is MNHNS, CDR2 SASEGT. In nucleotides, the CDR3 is TGTGCCAGCAGCCGTAGCACAGATACGCAGTATTTT. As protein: CASSRSTDTQYF.

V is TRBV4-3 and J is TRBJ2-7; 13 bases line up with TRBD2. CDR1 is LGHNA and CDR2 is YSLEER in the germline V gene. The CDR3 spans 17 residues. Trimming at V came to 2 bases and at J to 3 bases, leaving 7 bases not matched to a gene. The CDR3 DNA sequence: TGCGCCAGCAGCCAATCTGCCGGGACTAGCGGGGTCTACGAGCAGTACTTC. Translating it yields CASSQSAGTSGVYEQYF.

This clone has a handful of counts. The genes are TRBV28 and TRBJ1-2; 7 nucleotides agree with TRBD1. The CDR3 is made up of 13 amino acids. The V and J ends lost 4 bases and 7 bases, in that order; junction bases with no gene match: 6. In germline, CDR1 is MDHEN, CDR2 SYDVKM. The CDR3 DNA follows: TGTGCCAGCAGTTGGGACAGAACCGTTGGCTACACCTTC. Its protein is CASSWDRTVGYTF.

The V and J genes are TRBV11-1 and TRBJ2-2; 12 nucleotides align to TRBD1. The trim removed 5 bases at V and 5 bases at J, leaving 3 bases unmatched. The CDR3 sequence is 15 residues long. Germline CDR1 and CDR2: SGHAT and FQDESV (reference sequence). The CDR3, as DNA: TGTGCCAGCAGCGGGGACAGGGGGCAAACCGGGGAGCTGTTTTTT. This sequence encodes CASSGDRGQTGELFF.

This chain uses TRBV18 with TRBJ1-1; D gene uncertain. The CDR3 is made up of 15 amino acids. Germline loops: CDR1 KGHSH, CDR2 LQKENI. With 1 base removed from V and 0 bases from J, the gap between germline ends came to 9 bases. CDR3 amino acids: CASSPRSGVNTEAFF. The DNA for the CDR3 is TGTGCCAGCTCACCACGATCGGGAGTGAACACTGAAGCTTTCTTT.

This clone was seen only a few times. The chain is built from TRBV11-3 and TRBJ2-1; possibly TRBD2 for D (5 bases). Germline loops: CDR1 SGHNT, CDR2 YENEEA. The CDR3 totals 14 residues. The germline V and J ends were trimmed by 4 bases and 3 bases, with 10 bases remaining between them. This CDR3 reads CASSSGSGYNEQFF. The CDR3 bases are TGTGCCAGCAGCTCAGGAAGCGGCTACAATGAGCAGTTCTTC.

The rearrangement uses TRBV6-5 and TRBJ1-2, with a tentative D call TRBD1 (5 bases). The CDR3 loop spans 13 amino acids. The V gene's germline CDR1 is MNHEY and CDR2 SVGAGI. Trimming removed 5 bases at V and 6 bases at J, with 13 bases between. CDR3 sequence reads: CASSQTELHGYTF. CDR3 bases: TGTGCCAGCAGTCAGACAGAGTTACATGGCTACACCTTC.

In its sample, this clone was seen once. DNA for the CDR3: TGTGCCAGCACGGGTAGCGGGGGAAGTACGCAGTATTTT. Translation gives CASTGSGGSTQYF. The chain uses TRBV27 and TRBJ2-3; TRBD2 agrees at 9 bases. V shed 7 bases, J shed 8 bases, and the junction held 7 bases outside the gene matches. The CDR3 consists of 13 residues. Per germline, CDR1 MNHEY and CDR2 SMNVEV (reference sequence).

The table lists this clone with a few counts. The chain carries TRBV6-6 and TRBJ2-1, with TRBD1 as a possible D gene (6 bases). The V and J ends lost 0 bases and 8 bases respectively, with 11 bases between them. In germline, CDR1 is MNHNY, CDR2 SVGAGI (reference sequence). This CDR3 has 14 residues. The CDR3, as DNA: TGTGCCAGCAGTTACTCCCAGACAGGCTATGAGCAGTTCTTC. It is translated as CASSYSQTGYEQFF.

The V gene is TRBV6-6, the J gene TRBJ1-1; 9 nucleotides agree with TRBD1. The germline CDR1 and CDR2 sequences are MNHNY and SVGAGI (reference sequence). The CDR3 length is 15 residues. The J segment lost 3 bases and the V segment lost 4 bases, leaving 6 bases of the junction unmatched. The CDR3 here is CASSSPTGGYTEAFF. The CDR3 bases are TGTGCCAGCAGTTCCCCGACAGGGGGTTACACTGAAGCTTTCTTT.

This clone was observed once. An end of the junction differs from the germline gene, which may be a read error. Here the CDR3 DNA reads TGCGCCAGCAGTGAGTCCGGACAGGGGGGAACCTTC. Translation gives CASSESGQGGTF. V gene TRBV10-2 combines with J gene TRBJ2-7; 10 nucleotides agree with TRBD1. Germline CDR1 is WSHSY and CDR2 is SAAADI. The CDR3 spans 12 residues.

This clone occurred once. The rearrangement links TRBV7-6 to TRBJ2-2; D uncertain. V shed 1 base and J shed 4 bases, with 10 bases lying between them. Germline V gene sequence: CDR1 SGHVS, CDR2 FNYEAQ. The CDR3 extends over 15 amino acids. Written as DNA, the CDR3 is TGTGCCAGCAGCTTAGTGGTAGAGTTCACCGGGGAGCTGTTTTTT. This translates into CASSLVVEFTGELFF. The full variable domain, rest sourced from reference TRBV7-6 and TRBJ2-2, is GAGVSQSPRYKVTKRGQDVALRCDPISGHVSLYWYRQALGQGPEFLTYFNYEAQQDKSGLPNDRFSAERPEGSISTLTIQRTEQRDSAMYRCASSLVVEFTGELFFGEGSRLTVL.

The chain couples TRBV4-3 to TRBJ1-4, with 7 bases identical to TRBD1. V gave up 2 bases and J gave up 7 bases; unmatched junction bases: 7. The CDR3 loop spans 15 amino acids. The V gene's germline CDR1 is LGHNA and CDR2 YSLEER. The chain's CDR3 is CASSQIQGLGEKLFF. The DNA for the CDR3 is TGCGCCAGCAGCCAAATACAGGGGTTGGGTGAAAAACTGTTTTTT.

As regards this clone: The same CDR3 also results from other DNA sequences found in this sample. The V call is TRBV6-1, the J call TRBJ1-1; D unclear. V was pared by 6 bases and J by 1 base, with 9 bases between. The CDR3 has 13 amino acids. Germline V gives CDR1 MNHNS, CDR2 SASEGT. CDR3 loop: CASRGTANTEAFF. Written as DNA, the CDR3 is TGTGCCAGCAGGGGCACAGCGAACACTGAAGCTTTCTTT.

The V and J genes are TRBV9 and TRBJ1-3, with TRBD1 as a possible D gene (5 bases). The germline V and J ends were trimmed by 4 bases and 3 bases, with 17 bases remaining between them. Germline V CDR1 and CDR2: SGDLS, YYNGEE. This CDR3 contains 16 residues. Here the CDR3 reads CASSSRGTAGGNTIYF. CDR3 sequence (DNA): TGTGCCAGCAGCTCCCGGGGGACTGCAGGTGGAAACACCATATATTTT.

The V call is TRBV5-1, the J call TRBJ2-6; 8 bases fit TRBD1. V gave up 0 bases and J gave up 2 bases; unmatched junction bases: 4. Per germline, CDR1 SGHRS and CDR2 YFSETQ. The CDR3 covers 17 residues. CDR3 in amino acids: CASSLGQGNPGANVLTF. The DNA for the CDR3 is TGCGCCAGCAGCTTGGGACAGGGGAATCCTGGGGCCAACGTCCTGACTTTC.

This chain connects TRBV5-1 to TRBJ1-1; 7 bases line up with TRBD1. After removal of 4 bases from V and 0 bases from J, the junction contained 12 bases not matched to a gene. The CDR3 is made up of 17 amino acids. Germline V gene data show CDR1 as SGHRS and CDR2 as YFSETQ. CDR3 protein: CASSRIRTGVMNTEAFF. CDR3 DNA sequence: TGCGCCAGCAGCCGCATTCGGACAGGAGTAATGAACACTGAAGCTTTCTTT.